The 7 T cell receptor beta chains in this list originate from one sample, sequenced in a study of cytomegalovirus exposure and HLA in healthy donors. Both 60 Vbeta primers and 13 Jbeta primers went into the PCR. Clones were sequenced by immunoSEQ multiplex PCR, and TCRdb holds only the in-frame ones, with some missing. The table shows 36,000 or so clones, with approximately 80% occurring only once. The specimen was PBMCs. The receptor set was obtained from a woman under 30 in good health and CMV-seronegative.

V is TRBV4-1 and J is TRBJ2-1; 7 bases are a match to TRBD2. Trimming took 3 bases from V and 9 from J; bases not matched to a gene: 5. This CDR3 comprises 13 residues. Looked up from germline, CDR1 is MGHRA and CDR2 is YSYEKL. The CDR3 DNA is TGCGCCAGCAGCCAGGACGCGGGGGTTGAGCAGTTCTTC. This translates into CASSQDAGVEQFF.

This clone was seen a handful of times. For the CDR3, the DNA is TGTGCCAGCAGGGGGGGGCGGACGAACACTGAAGCTTTCTTT. Amino acid sequence: CASRGGRTNTEAFF. The V call is TRBV6-1, the J call TRBJ1-1; TRBD1 might be the D (6 bases). The CDR3 has 14 residues. Trimming stripped 6 bases from V and 1 base from J, with 12 bases between. CDR1 and CDR2 from the germline V gene are MNHNS and SASEGT.

The chain combines TRBV5-1 with TRBJ1-1, with D uncertain. The V gene's germline CDR1 is SGHRS and CDR2 YFSETQ. The CDR3 sequence is 14 residues long. V gave up 1 base and J gave up 1 base, with 8 bases separating them. The CDR3 loop reads CASSLSGSNTEAFF. The CDR3 DNA sequence: TGCGCCAGCAGCTTGTCGGGGTCGAACACTGAAGCTTTCTTT.

The genes are TRBV19 and TRBJ2-5; maybe TRBD1 (7 bases). CDR1 and CDR2 from the germline V gene are LNHDA and SQIVND (reference sequence). Trimming stripped 3 bases from V and 5 bases from J, with 13 bases between. CDR3 size: 14 residues. CDR3 nucleotide sequence: TGTGCCAGTAGTATTCCGTCAGGGGGGGAGACCCAGTACTTC. Protein product: CASSIPSGGETQYF.

This clone was detected only once. This chain uses TRBV13 with TRBJ2-1; possible D gene TRBD1, 6 bases. CDR3 length: 12 amino acids. Germline CDR1 PRHDT, CDR2 FYEKMQ (reference sequence). Trimming removed 4 bases from V and 9 bases from J, with 10 bases in between. CDR3 amino acids: CASSSTGGEQFF. The CDR3, as DNA: TGTGCCAGCAGCTCGACAGGTGGTGAGCAGTTCTTC.

The chain combines TRBV4-1 with TRBJ2-1, with TRBD2 as a possible D gene (5 bases). In germline, CDR1 is MGHRA, CDR2 YSYEKL. This CDR3 is built from 16 residues. Trimming left V 0 bases short and J 0 bases short, with 9 bases between. The CDR3 sequence is CASSQDYAGSYNEQFF. The CDR3 DNA sequence: TGCGCCAGCAGCCAAGATTACGCGGGCTCCTACAATGAGCAGTTCTTC.

This rearrangement joins TRBV19 to TRBJ1-1; a possible D gene is TRBD1 (5 bases). Germline CDR1 and CDR2: LNHDA and SQIVND (reference sequence). With 5 bases removed from V and 4 bases from J, the gap between germline ends came to 11 bases. This CDR3 has 13 amino acids. The CDR3 reads CASSATGFTEAFF. CDR3 bases: TGTGCCAGTAGTGCAACAGGATTCACTGAAGCTTTCTTT.